What follows are 28 T cell receptor beta chains derived from one specimen sequenced in a study of T cell clones after liver transplantation. This table comes from immunoSEQ multiplex PCR, and its TCRdb copy is limited to in-frame clones, with some not included. This table has around 75,000 clones, less than 90% appearing once. The input for sequencing was CD4+ T cells from blood, taken 48 to 50 months after liver transplant. These TCRs come from a human patient who received a liver transplant. The T cells may partly be graft donor cells.

This sequence joins TRBV5-1 and TRBJ2-2; 8 bases line up with TRBD2. Trimming cost V 4 bases and J 2 bases; bases outside gene matches: 7. The CDR3 sequence is 16 residues long. Germline V gene lookup returns CDR1 SGHRS and CDR2 YFSETQ. CDR3 DNA: TGCGCCAGCAGCCCTACAATAGCGGGAAACACCGGGGAGCTGTTTTTT. Translated: CASSPTIAGNTGELFF.

The chain combines TRBV7-2 with TRBJ2-3, with D unclear. Looked up from germline, CDR1 is SGHTA and CDR2 is FQGNSA. V lost 7 bases, J lost 4 bases, and 12 bases lay in between. The CDR3 has 13 amino acids. The CDR3 is CASNWAHADTQYF. The CDR3 DNA sequence: TGTGCCAGCAACTGGGCCCACGCAGATACGCAGTATTTT. Variable domain in full (rest from reference TRBV7-2 and TRBJ2-3): GAGVSQSPSNKVTEKGKDVELRCDPISGHTALYWYRQSLGQGLEFLIYFQGNSAPDKSGLPSDRFSAERTGGSVSTLTIQRTQQEDSAVYLCASNWAHADTQYFGPGTRLTVL.

The rearrangement uses TRBV7-2 and TRBJ1-6; no firm D call. Trimming shortened V by 6 bases and J by 9 bases, and 12 bases separated the two germline ends. CDR1 and CDR2 (germline): SGHTA, FQGNSA. The CDR3 covers 13 residues. The CDR3 nucleotides read TGTGCCAGCAGTTGGAGAGGCGTTTCACCCCTCCACTTT. It translates to CASSWRGVSPLHF.

V and J are TRBV15 and TRBJ2-2, with TRBD2 matching over 12 bases. The J segment lost 0 bases and the V segment lost 2 bases, leaving 4 bases of the junction unmatched. Germline CDR1 reads LNHNV; CDR2 reads YYDKDF (reference sequence). The CDR3 totals 18 residues. This CDR3 reads CATSRSLAGGPNTGELFF. The DNA of the CDR3 is TGTGCCACCAGCAGAAGTCTAGCGGGAGGGCCGAACACCGGGGAGCTGTTTTTT.

The V gene is TRBV28, the J gene TRBJ1-1; D gene unclear. V was cut by 3 bases and J by 7 bases, with 9 bases left in between. The CDR3 spans 12 residues. CDR1 is MDHEN, CDR2 SYDVKM, per germline. For the CDR3, the DNA is TGTGCCAGCAGTTTCGAGCGATTTGAAGCTTTCTTT. It translates to CASSFERFEAFF.

The chain carries TRBV23-1 and TRBJ2-5; tentatively, D is TRBD1 or TRBD2 (5 bases each). TRBV23-1 falls under the ORF class, with uncertain function. V lost 3 bases and J 3 bases, leaving 14 bases between the germline ends. This CDR3 has 15 residues. The CDR3 sequence is CASSQGERGKETQYF. For the CDR3, the DNA is TGCGCCAGCAGTCAGGGGGAGAGAGGAAAAGAGACCCAGTACTTC.

J is TRBJ2-1 and V is TRBV5-1, with a possible D match to TRBD2 (6 bases). CDR1 and CDR2 from the germline V gene are SGHRS and YFSETQ. This CDR3 is built from 15 residues. The V end was cut by 1 base, the J end by 7 bases, with 15 bases between. CDR3 residues: CASSLRFGGGNEQFF. CDR3 DNA sequence: TGCGCCAGCAGCTTGAGGTTTGGGGGAGGAAATGAGCAGTTCTTC. Combining the CDR3 with reference TRBV5-1 and TRBJ2-1 gives the whole variable domain KAGVTQTPRYLIKTRGQQVTLSCSPISGHRSVSWYQQTPGQGLQFLFEYFSETQRNKGNFPGRFSGRQFSNSRSEMNVSTLELGDSALYLCASSLRFGGGNEQFFGPGTRLTVL.

This sequence joins TRBV6-1 and TRBJ1-1; no definite D call. The ends were cut back, 7 bases at V and 1 base at J, with 4 bases in the middle. The CDR3 loop spans 11 amino acids. The germline CDR1 and CDR2 sequences are MNHNS and SASEGT. The CDR3 DNA is TGTGCCAGCACTGCGAACACTGAAGCTTTCTTT. Amino acid sequence: CASTANTEAFF.

This clone was observed a single time. The chain joins TRBV21-1 to TRBJ1-5; TRBD1 is taken as the D call from the table, unchecked against the DNA. TRBV21-1 is classified as a pseudogene. The CDR3 contains 17 residues. The CDR3 bases are TGTGCCAGCAGCAAAGTCGGGACAGCGAATAGCAATCAGCCCCAGCATTTT. This translates into CASSKVGTANSNQPQHF.

The CDR3 here is CASRVTPKGAFF. The CDR3 DNA is TGTGCCAGCAGGGTGACTCCCAAAGGAGCTTTCTTT. This sequence joins TRBV2 and TRBJ1-1, with unresolved D. CDR1 and CDR2 (germline): SNHLY, FYNNEI. This CDR3 spans 12 amino acids. V lost 6 bases and J 10 bases, leaving 15 bases between the germline ends.

The chain is built from TRBV7-6 and TRBJ1-4; D is possibly TRBD1 (6 bases). V gave up 5 bases and J gave up 11 bases, with 15 bases separating them. Germline CDR1 SGHVS, CDR2 FNYEAQ. The CDR3 is 13 residues long. CDR3 in amino acids: CASSAQTGPKLFF. The CDR3 DNA reads as TGTGCCAGCAGCGCCCAGACAGGCCCGAAACTGTTTTTT.

The rearrangement uses TRBV5-4 and TRBJ2-1, with D perhaps matching TRBD1 (6 bases). V dropped 3 bases and J dropped 10 bases, with 20 bases sitting between them. The CDR3 has 15 amino acids. CDR1 and CDR2 (germline): SGHNT, YYREEE (reference sequence). For the CDR3, the DNA is TGTGCCAGCAGCTCGATGCGGAACAGGGAAGCGGAGCAGTTCTTC. It yields the protein CASSSMRNREAEQFF.

This clone was recorded only once. V usage is TRBV7-2 and J usage is TRBJ1-2; tentative D call: TRBD1 (6 bases). Germline assignment: CDR1 SGHTA and CDR2 FQGNSA. The CDR3 consists of 17 residues. V was trimmed by 0 bases and J by 0 bases, leaving 14 bases between them. In nucleotides, the CDR3 is TGTGCCAGCAGCTTAGCTTTGTCGACAGGAGCTAACTATGGCTACACCTTC. Translation gives CASSLALSTGANYGYTF.

The rearrangement uses TRBV7-2 and TRBJ2-3; 12 bases align to TRBD2. J lost 0 bases, V lost 4 bases, and 11 bases had no gene match. The CDR3 length is 19 residues. Germline assignment: CDR1 SGHTA and CDR2 FQGNSA. CDR3 sequence reads: CASSYDRLAGAPSTDTQYF. Here the CDR3 DNA reads TGTGCCAGCAGCTACGATCGACTAGCGGGGGCACCTAGCACAGATACGCAGTATTTT.

The chain employs TRBV7-9 and TRBJ2-2, with D unresolved. V lost 0 bases and J 0 bases, leaving 11 bases between the germline ends. Germline V CDR1 and CDR2: SEHNR, FQNEAQ (reference sequence). The CDR3 is made up of 17 amino acids. The CDR3 protein is CASSLAAGYPNTGELFF. The CDR3 region has the DNA TGTGCCAGCAGCTTAGCAGCCGGATATCCGAACACCGGGGAGCTGTTTTTT.

Written as DNA, the CDR3 is TGTGCCAGCAGTGAGAGTAAATACGAGCAGTACTTC. Encoded protein: CASSESKYEQYF. This chain links TRBV2 with TRBJ2-7; D gene unclear. Trimming took off 3 bases at V and 4 bases at J, with 7 bases between the two ends. The CDR3 covers 12 residues. The germline V gene encodes CDR1 SNHLY and CDR2 FYNNEI.

J is TRBJ2-5 and V is TRBV9; 11 positions agree with TRBD2. The junction had 9 bases not matched to a gene; V was cut back by 0 bases and J by 5 bases. Germline CDR1 is SGDLS and CDR2 is YYNGEE. The CDR3 extends over 17 amino acids. The CDR3 sequence is CASSVGVAGGPGETQYF. In DNA, the CDR3 is TGTGCCAGCAGCGTAGGAGTAGCGGGAGGGCCTGGCGAGACCCAGTACTTC.

In nucleotides, the CDR3 is TGTGCCAGCAGCGTAGACAGGACGGGGGCAAAACTGTTTTTT. Amino acids: CASSVDRTGAKLFF. The rearrangement uses TRBV5-6 and TRBJ1-4, with D possibly matching TRBD1 (6 bases). Between the trimmed V and J ends, which lost 4 bases and 10 bases, there was a span of 17 bases. CDR1 and CDR2 (germline): SGHDT, YYEEEE. CDR3 length: 14 amino acids.

This clone was detected only a few times. The chain couples TRBV28 to TRBJ2-3; 8 nucleotides agree with TRBD2. From germline, CDR1 is MDHEN and CDR2 SYDVKM. J lost 2 bases, V lost 8 bases, and 6 bases had no gene match. This CDR3 contains 14 residues. The CDR3 DNA reads as TGTGCCAGCGGCAGCGGGGGACCCACAGATACGCAGTATTTT. It specifies CASGSGGPTDTQYF.

This chain connects TRBV7-3 to TRBJ2-6, with D perhaps matching TRBD1 or TRBD2 (6 bases each). This CDR3 is built from 19 residues. Trimming shortened V by 5 bases and J by 1 base, and 21 bases separated the two germline ends. Germline V lookup: CDR1 SGHTA, CDR2 FQGTGA. The CDR3 loop is CASSPWGALAVSGANVLTF. The CDR3 coding sequence is TGTGCCAGCAGCCCGTGGGGGGCGCTAGCCGTTTCTGGGGCCAACGTCCTGACTTTC.

This chain joins TRBV6-5 and TRBJ1-4, with D maybe TRBD1 (5 bases). Trimming cost V 0 bases and J 14 bases, with 16 bases left between them. CDR1 is MNHEY and CDR2 is SVGAGI in the germline V gene. The CDR3 loop spans 14 amino acids. CDR3: CASSYSNTPKGLFF. The CDR3 nucleotides read TGTGCCAGCAGTTACTCGAATACGCCAAAGGGGCTGTTTTTT.

The CDR3 is CASSQGTEHTIYF. The CDR3 bases are TGTGCCAGCAGCCAAGGGACAGAACACACCATATATTTT. The chain employs TRBV4-2 and TRBJ1-3; possible D gene TRBD1, 6 bases. The CDR3 runs to 13 residues. Germline V gene data show CDR1 as LGHNA and CDR2 as YNFKEQ. V was pared by 1 base and J by 8 bases, with 9 bases between.

This chain connects TRBV5-4 to TRBJ1-1; D is ambiguous. V was trimmed by 0 bases and J by 0 bases, leaving 9 bases between them. In germline, CDR1 is SGHNT, CDR2 YYREEE (reference sequence). The CDR3 contains 15 residues. The CDR3 is CASSLGGPMNTEAFF. The CDR3 bases are TGTGCCAGCAGCTTGGGTGGGCCTATGAACACTGAAGCTTTCTTT.

This clone occurred many times. The CDR3 region has the DNA TGTGCCAGCAGCGGGGAAATGAACACTGAAGCTTTCTTT. It specifies CASSGEMNTEAFF. This chain links TRBV2 with TRBJ1-1, with no clear D. Germline V CDR1 and CDR2: SNHLY, FYNNEI. V lost 6 bases and J lost 0, with 8 bases in between. The CDR3 sequence is 13 residues long.

This chain joins TRBV18 and TRBJ1-2; D remains ambiguous. Germline values: CDR1 KGHSH, CDR2 LQKENI. Trimming stripped 0 bases from V and 7 bases from J, with 9 bases between. The CDR3 covers 13 residues. This chain's CDR3 is CASSPPLRVGYTF. The CDR3 nucleotides are TGTGCCAGCTCACCACCGCTCCGGGTTGGCTACACCTTC.

J is TRBJ1-6 and V is TRBV5-6, with a possible D match to TRBD1 (5 bases). The CDR3 extends over 16 amino acids. CDR1 and CDR2 from the germline V gene are SGHDT and YYEEEE. The germline V and J ends were trimmed by 4 bases and 9 bases, with 20 bases remaining between them. The CDR3 region is CASSRGDRGGSSPLHF. The CDR3 nucleotides read TGTGCCAGCAGCCGGGGGGATAGGGGAGGAAGTTCACCCCTCCACTTT. Complete variable domain (other parts from reference TRBV5-6 and TRBJ1-6): DAGVTQSPTHLIKTRGQQVTLRCSPKSGHDTVSWYQQALGQGPQFIFQYYEEEERQRGNFPDRFSGHQFPNYSSELNVNALLLGDSALYLCASSRGDRGGSSPLHFGNGTRLTVT.

The rearrangement joins TRBV7-2 to TRBJ1-2; no firm D call. V shed 5 bases and J shed 2 bases, with 6 bases lying between them. This CDR3 region has 12 residues. Germline CDR1 and CDR2: SGHTA and FQGNSA. The CDR3 nucleotides are TGTGCCAGCAGCCCCGGCAACTATGGCTACACCTTC. Its translation: CASSPGNYGYTF.

This chain links TRBV5-6 with TRBJ2-3, with D possibly being TRBD1 (5 bases). Trimming removed 1 base at V and 0 bases at J, with 15 bases between. In germline, CDR1 is SGHDT, CDR2 YYEEEE. The CDR3 contains 17 residues. The CDR3 sequence is CASSLSLGQGSTDTQYF. The CDR3 coding sequence is TGTGCCAGCAGCTTGAGTCTTGGGCAGGGAAGCACAGATACGCAGTATTTT.